Described below is a single T cell receptor (beta chain) sequence and its context. Its antigen is undetermined. Sequenced by immunoSEQ multiplex PCR; TCRdb stores in-frame clones only, minus some. In the table there are approximately 150,000 clones, just under 95% of which are singletons. The data belong to a study of T cell responses to AZD1222 COVID-19 vaccine. Study as a whole: Second-dose schedules of about 4 or about 12 weeks were combined.

The study's findings and limits: Repertoires in all cases were sampled only once the peak T cell response had passed. Breadth and depth of Spike-specific TCRs rose after two AZD1222 doses.

V lost 8 bases, J lost 6 bases, and 25 bases lay in between. This CDR3 has 16 amino acids. Germline lookup yields CDR1 SGDLS and CDR2 YYNGEE. The source was peripheral blood, collected on day 0 of AZD1222 vaccination. The chain carries TRBV9 and TRBJ2-3; D possibly corresponds to TRBD2 (6 bases). This receptor was obtained from an adult in good health. CDR3 sequence (DNA): TGTGCCAGTTCACCACCGGGACTCCCAATCTTTGATACGCAGTATTTT. This translates into CASSPPGLPIFDTQYF.